The clone carrying this TCR beta chain appeared many times. Its antigen is as yet unknown. The data derive from a study of shared clonotypes between healthy human individuals. The CDR3 totals 16 residues. The germline CDR1 and CDR2 sequences are LNHNV and YYDKDF (reference sequence). V gave up 1 base and J gave up 2 bases, with 12 bases separating them. Overall study findings and caveats: Researchers sampled blood only, noting tissue repertoires likely differ. Generation probabilities of non-shared clonotypes were lower (relative to those shared by all four donors). Depth of sequencing was expected to influence donor clonotype sharing.

Only in-frame clones appear in the TCRdb table, and some are missing; sequencing was by immunoSEQ multiplex PCR. Of 740,000 or so clones listed, more than 70% are singletons. Sequencing was done on a sample of memory CD4+ T cells sorted from blood. Subset defined: CD45RA-negative fraction. This clonotype was obtained from a woman younger than 45 in good health. The chain combines TRBV15 with TRBJ2-1; D might be TRBD2 (5 bases). The CDR3 reads CATSRGVEVTYNEQFF. In nucleotides, the CDR3 is TGTGCCACCAGCAGAGGCGTGGAGGTAACCTACAATGAGCAGTTCTTC.